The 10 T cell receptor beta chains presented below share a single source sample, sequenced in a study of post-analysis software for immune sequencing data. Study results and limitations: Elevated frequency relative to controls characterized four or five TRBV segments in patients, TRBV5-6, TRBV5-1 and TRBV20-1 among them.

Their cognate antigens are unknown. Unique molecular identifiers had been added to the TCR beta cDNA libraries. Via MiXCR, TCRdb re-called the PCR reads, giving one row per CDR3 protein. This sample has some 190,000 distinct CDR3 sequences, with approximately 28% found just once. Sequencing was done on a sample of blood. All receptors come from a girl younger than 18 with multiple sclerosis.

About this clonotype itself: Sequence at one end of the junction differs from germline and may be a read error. The CDR3 bases are TGTACCAGCAGCTTACAGAAGGACACCGGGGAGCTGTTTTTT. Amino acids: CTSSLQKDTGELFF. The rearrangement joins TRBV7-9 to TRBJ2-2; D gene unclear. Germline V gene lookup returns CDR1 SEHNR and CDR2 FQNEAQ (reference sequence). The CDR3 is made up of 14 amino acids.

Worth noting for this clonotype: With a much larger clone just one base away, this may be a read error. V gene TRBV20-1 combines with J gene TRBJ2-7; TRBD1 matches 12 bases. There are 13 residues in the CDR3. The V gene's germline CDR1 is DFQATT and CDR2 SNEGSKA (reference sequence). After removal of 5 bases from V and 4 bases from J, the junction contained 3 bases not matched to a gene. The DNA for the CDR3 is TGCAGTGCTGCGGGACAGGGGGCGTACGAGCAGTACTTC. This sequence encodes CSAAGQGAYEQYF.

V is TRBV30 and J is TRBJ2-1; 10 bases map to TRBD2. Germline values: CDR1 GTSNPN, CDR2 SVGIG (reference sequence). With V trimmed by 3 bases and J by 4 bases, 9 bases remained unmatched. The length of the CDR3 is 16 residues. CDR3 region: CAWSDPGLATYNEQFF. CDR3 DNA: TGTGCCTGGAGCGACCCGGGACTAGCGACGTACAATGAGCAGTTCTTC.

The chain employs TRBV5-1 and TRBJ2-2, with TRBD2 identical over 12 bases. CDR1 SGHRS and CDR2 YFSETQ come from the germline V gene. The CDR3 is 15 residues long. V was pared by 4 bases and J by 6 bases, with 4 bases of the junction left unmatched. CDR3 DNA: TGCGCCAGCAGCCCAGGGACTAGCGGGCCCGGGGAGCTGTTTTTT. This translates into CASSPGTSGPGELFF.

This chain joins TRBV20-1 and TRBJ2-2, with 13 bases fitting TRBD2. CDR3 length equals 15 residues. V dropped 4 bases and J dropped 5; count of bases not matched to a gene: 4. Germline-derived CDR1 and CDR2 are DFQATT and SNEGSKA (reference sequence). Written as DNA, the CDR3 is TGCAGTGCTACCTGGACTAGCGGGAGAACCGGGGAGCTGTTTTTT. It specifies CSATWTSGRTGELFF.

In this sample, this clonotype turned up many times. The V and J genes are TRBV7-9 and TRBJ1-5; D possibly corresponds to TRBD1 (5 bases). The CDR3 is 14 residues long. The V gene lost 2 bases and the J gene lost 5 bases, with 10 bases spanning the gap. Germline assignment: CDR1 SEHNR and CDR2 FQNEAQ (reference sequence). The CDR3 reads CASSLRGTDQPQHF. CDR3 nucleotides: TGTGCCAGCAGCTTAAGGGGCACGGATCAGCCCCAGCATTTT.

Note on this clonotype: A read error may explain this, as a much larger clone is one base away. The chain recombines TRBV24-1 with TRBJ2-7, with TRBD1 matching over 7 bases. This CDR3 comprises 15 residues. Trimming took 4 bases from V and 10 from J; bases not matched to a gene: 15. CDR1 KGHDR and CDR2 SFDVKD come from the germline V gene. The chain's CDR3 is CATSDPTGSGESQYF. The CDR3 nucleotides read TGTGCCACCAGTGACCCGACAGGGAGTGGAGAGTCCCAGTACTTC.

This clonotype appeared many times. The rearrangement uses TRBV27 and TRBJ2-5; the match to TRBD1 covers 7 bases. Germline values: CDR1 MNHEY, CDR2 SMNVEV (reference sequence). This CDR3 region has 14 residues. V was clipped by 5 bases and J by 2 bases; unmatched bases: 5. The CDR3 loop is CASSLRTGQETQYF. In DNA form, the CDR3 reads TGTGCCAGCAGTCTCCGGACAGGACAAGAGACCCAGTACTTC.

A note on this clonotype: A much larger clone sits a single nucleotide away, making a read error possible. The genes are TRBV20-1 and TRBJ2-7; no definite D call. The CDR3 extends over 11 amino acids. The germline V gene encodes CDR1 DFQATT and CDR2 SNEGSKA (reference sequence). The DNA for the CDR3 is TGCCGTGCTAGACCCCTCGAAGAGCAGTACTTC. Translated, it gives CRARPLEEQYF.

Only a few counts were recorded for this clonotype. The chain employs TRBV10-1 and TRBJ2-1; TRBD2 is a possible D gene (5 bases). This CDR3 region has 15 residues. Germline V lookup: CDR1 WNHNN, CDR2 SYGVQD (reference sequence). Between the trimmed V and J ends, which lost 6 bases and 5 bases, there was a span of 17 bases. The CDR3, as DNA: TGCGCCAGCAGCCCGGACGTCCCGAGGGACAATGAGCAGTTCTTC. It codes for CASSPDVPRDNEQFF.